The 15 T cell receptor beta chains reported below all come from one sample, sequenced in a study of T cells in Graves' hyperthyroidism and ophthalmopathy. Amplification targeted TCR beta CDR3 regions from RNA transcripts. Carried out on the TCR CDR3, a first-round RT-PCR used the HTBI primer set. Via MiXCR, TCRdb re-called the multiplex PCR reads, giving one row per CDR3 protein. The sample has 160,000 or so distinct CDR3 sequences, less than 10% seen once. The sample consisted of blood. The receptors originated from a woman aged 18-29 years with Graves' hyperthyroidism that later progressed to Graves' ophthalmopathy.

The rearrangement links TRBV7-3 to TRBJ2-2, with TRBD2 identical over 7 bases. Per germline, CDR1 SGHTA and CDR2 FQGTGA. The CDR3 is made up of 16 amino acids. After removal of 6 bases from V and 4 bases from J, the junction contained 11 bases not matched to a gene. The CDR3 here is CASSSQGGSGTGELFF. The CDR3 nucleotides read TGTGCCAGCAGTTCACAAGGCGGGAGCGGCACCGGGGAGCTGTTTTTT.

This clonotype was observed many times. The chain employs TRBV30 and TRBJ1-1; D is unresolved. Deletions cut 3 bases from V and 0 bases from J, with 5 bases between. The length of the CDR3 is 12 residues. Germline CDR1 and CDR2: GTSNPN and SVGIG (reference sequence). The CDR3 here is CAWSPLNTEAFF. The CDR3 region has the DNA TGTGCCTGGAGCCCTTTGAACACTGAAGCTTTCTTT.

This clonotype came up many times. The V and J genes are TRBV12-3 or TRBV12-4 and TRBJ1-5; D uncertain. This CDR3 region has 15 residues. Trimming shortened V by 3 bases and J by 0 bases, and 9 bases separated the two germline ends. CDR3 nucleotides: TGTGCCAGCAGTTTTATAGGAGGTAGCAATCAGCCCCAGCATTTT. This sequence encodes CASSFIGGSNQPQHF.

The chain links TRBV4-2 to TRBJ2-7; D possibly corresponds to TRBD1 (6 bases). Germline V CDR1 and CDR2: LGHNA, YNFKEQ. Trimming shortened V by 0 bases and J by 4 bases, and 10 bases separated the two germline ends. The CDR3 loop spans 14 amino acids. CDR3 loop: CASSQDGGEYEQYF. CDR3 coding DNA: TGTGCCAGCAGCCAAGATGGGGGCGAGTACGAGCAGTACTTC.

This clonotype showed up many times. CDR3 coding DNA: TGCAGCGTTGAAGAGGGGGCGGGAGAGCAGTACTTC. Translating it yields CSVEEGAGEQYF. The chain employs TRBV29-1 and TRBJ2-7; D may be TRBD1 or TRBD2 (6 bases each). The CDR3 covers 12 residues. Trimming removed 0 bases at V and 7 bases at J, with 10 bases between. Per the germline V gene, CDR1 is SQVTM and CDR2 is ANQGSEA.

This clonotype was detected many times. The J gene is TRBJ2-3, the V gene TRBV20-1, with 12 bases identical to TRBD2. The V segment lost 5 bases and the J segment 4 bases; nucleotides outside the gene matches: 4. CDR1 and CDR2 (germline): DFQATT, SNEGSKA (reference sequence). This CDR3 is 14 amino acids long. The CDR3 sequence is CSAQTSGGPDTQYF. For the CDR3, the DNA is TGCAGTGCTCAGACTAGCGGGGGTCCAGATACGCAGTATTTT.

This clonotype was detected ten times or more. The chain has TRBV20-1 and TRBJ1-1; D is unresolved. The CDR3 contains 12 residues. Germline CDR1 reads DFQATT; CDR2 reads SNEGSKA (reference sequence). The V end was cut by 1 base, the J end by 6 bases, with 9 bases between. The CDR3 bases are TGCAGTGCTAGAGCACAGCGCGCTGAAGCTTTCTTT. This translates into CSARAQRAEAFF.

This clonotype has a count of ten or more. The chain employs TRBV7-8 and TRBJ2-1; TRBD1 aligns across 8 bases. The V gene end was trimmed by 2 bases and the J gene end by 6 bases; junction bases not matched to a gene: 3. The CDR3 runs to 14 residues. Germline CDR1 reads SGHVS; CDR2 reads FQNEAQ. DNA for the CDR3: TGTGCCAGCAGCTTACGACAGGGGTTCAATGAGCAGTTCTTC. As protein: CASSLRQGFNEQFF.

Notes on this clonotype: A much larger clone sits a single nucleotide away, making a read error possible. The chain carries TRBV30 and TRBJ2-7; TRBD2 matches at 8 bases. This CDR3 spans 14 amino acids. Germline V CDR1 and CDR2: GTSNPN, SVGIG (reference sequence). The J segment lost 6 bases and the V segment lost 5 bases, leaving 12 bases of the junction unmatched. Here the CDR3 DNA reads TGTGCCTGGGGTGGTTACGGGAGGGTATCCGAGCAGTACTTC. This gives the protein CAWGGYGRVSEQYF.

This clonotype was counted at least ten times. This chain links TRBV20-1 with TRBJ2-7; the match to TRBD2 covers 14 bases. Trimming took 4 bases from V and 4 from J; bases not matched to a gene: 3. Germline loops: CDR1 DFQATT, CDR2 SNEGSKA (reference sequence). CDR3 size: 14 residues. The chain's CDR3 is CSATGTSGRYEQYF. CDR3 bases: TGCAGTGCTACCGGGACTAGCGGGAGATACGAGCAGTACTTC.

This clonotype has at least ten counts. The rearrangement joins TRBV11-1 to TRBJ1-1; D call uncertain. V was pared by 4 bases and J by 0 bases, with 6 bases between. This CDR3 spans 13 amino acids. Per germline, CDR1 SGHAT and CDR2 FQDESV (reference sequence). The CDR3 sequence is CASSSTVNTEAFF. The CDR3 region has the DNA TGTGCCAGCAGCTCAACGGTGAACACTGAAGCTTTCTTT.

Notes on this clonotype: One base away lies a much larger clone, so this may be a sequencing read error. The rearrangement uses TRBV20-1 and TRBJ1-1; D gene unclear. The V and J ends lost 3 bases and 5 bases respectively, with 13 bases between them. There are 13 residues in the CDR3. Germline CDR1 and CDR2: DFQATT and SNEGSKA (reference sequence). The chain's CDR3 is CSASKESETEAFF. For the CDR3, the DNA is TGCAGTGCTAGTAAAGAGAGTGAGACTGAAGCTTTCTTT.

This clonotype occurred many times. The chain couples TRBV6-2 or TRBV6-3 to TRBJ1-6; 7 bases match TRBD1. J lost 10 bases, V lost 10 bases, and 10 bases had no gene match. This CDR3 contains 13 residues. CDR1 is MNHEY and CDR2 is SVGEGT in the germline V gene. The CDR3 sequence: CATQAGGISPLHF. The DNA of the CDR3 is TGTGCCACTCAAGCAGGGGGAATATCACCCCTCCACTTT.

The gene calls are TRBV5-6 and TRBJ1-6; D remains ambiguous. V was shortened by 2 bases and J by 5 bases, with 8 bases between the two germline ends. Germline CDR1 is SGHDT and CDR2 is YYEEEE. This CDR3 region has 14 residues. CDR3 coding DNA: TGTGCCAGCAGCTTCGGGGTTAATAATTCACCCCTCCACTTT. Residues: CASSFGVNNSPLHF.

This clonotype showed up just a few times. The chain employs TRBV4-2 and TRBJ2-4; 11 bases fit TRBD2. Germline CDR1 reads LGHNA; CDR2 reads YNFKEQ. The CDR3 spans 15 residues. J was trimmed by 8 bases and V by 4 bases; bases with no gene match: 7. CDR3 sequence reads: CASSRVSGGADIQYF. The CDR3 DNA is TGTGCCAGCAGCCGGGTTAGCGGGGGGGCGGACATTCAGTACTTC.